This T cell receptor (beta chain) was profiled in a study of cytomegalovirus exposure and HLA in healthy donors. The CDR3 covers 16 residues. CDR1 is MNHEY, CDR2 SMNVEV, per germline (reference sequence). The V end was cut by 0 bases, the J end by 1 base, with 13 bases between. The PCR ran on 60 Vbeta and 13 Jbeta primers. The table came from immunoSEQ multiplex PCR; TCRdb's copy has only in-frame clones and leaves some out. The sample lists about 210,000 clones; approximately 80% were seen once. The clonotype was recovered from a woman aged 25 to 39 in good health and CMV-seropositive. What was sequenced was PBMCs. V and J are TRBV27 and TRBJ2-7; a possible D gene is TRBD1 (5 bases). This chain's CDR3 is CASSLSFQGKSYEQYF. The CDR3 bases are TGTGCCAGCAGTTTATCTTTTCAGGGAAAGTCCTACGAGCAGTACTTC.